Included here is one TCR beta chain sequence, with context. Its cognate antigen is unknown. A sample-barcoded 5' primer and a J-beta primer mix were used in a second PCR of roughly 6 to 11 cycles. MiXCR, applied by TCRdb to the 5' RACE reads, yields one record per CDR3 protein. The sample has 650,000 to 1,000,000 distinct CDR3 sequences; about 42% are singletons. The data were taken from a study of blood T cells in healthy people across ages. Whole-study findings and limits: The study regarded diversity estimates from one million T cells as underestimates.

V was clipped by 2 bases and J by 1 base, with 15 bases between them. Germline V lookup: CDR1 SGDLS, CDR2 YYNGEE. This CDR3 is built from 16 residues. This rearrangement joins TRBV9 to TRBJ2-5; D remains ambiguous. The TCR originated in a man aged 80 or over in good health. The sequenced material came from blood. The DNA of the CDR3 is TGTGCCAGCAGCGTTCAGGCAGGAACCCTCCAAGAGACCCAGTACTTC. This sequence encodes CASSVQAGTLQETQYF. The variable domain in full, completed from reference TRBV9 and TRBJ2-5, reads DSGVTQTPKHLITATGQRVTLRCSPRSGDLSVYWYQQSLDQGLQFLIQYYNGEERAKGNILERFSAQQFPDLHSELNLSSLELGDSALYFCASSVQAGTLQETQYFGPGTRLLVL.